This TCR beta chain was recovered during a study of CD8+ T cells in alopecia areata. Study-wide context: Administration of oral tofacitinib to treated patients was at 5 to 10 mg twice daily. Treatment with tofacitinib (6 to 18 months) was followed by 6 months off drug. General study results and limits: Scalp clonality, along with expanded CD8+ clones among the top 100, was significantly decreased by tofacitinib.

Treatment meaning: oral pan-JAK inhibitor, 5-10 mg twice daily. Both peripheral blood and punch biopsies of lesional scalp skin were obtained from patients who had alopecia areata. RNA was isolated and reverse transcribed to cDNA, the sequencing template. Measured with immunoSEQ multiplex PCR; TCRdb has only the in-frame clones, and not every one. Of fewer than 200,000 clones detected, about 60% appear once; the ten largest clones hold roughly 12%. After removal of 6 bases from V and 1 base from J, the junction contained 13 bases not matched to a gene. Germline values: CDR1 SQVTM, CDR2 ANQGSEA. The CDR3 consists of 16 residues. About this clone itself: Its specificity is unknown.

The clonotype comes from a human donor with alopecia areata. The sample here was CD8+ T cells sorted from blood, taken at week 24, from a patient treated with tofacitinib. The chain couples TRBV29-1 to TRBJ2-7; TRBD1 matches at 9 bases. The CDR3 reads CSVVTGQGLGSYEQYF. The CDR3 DNA reads TGCAGCGTCGTAACCGGACAGGGGCTAGGATCCTACGAGCAGTACTTC.